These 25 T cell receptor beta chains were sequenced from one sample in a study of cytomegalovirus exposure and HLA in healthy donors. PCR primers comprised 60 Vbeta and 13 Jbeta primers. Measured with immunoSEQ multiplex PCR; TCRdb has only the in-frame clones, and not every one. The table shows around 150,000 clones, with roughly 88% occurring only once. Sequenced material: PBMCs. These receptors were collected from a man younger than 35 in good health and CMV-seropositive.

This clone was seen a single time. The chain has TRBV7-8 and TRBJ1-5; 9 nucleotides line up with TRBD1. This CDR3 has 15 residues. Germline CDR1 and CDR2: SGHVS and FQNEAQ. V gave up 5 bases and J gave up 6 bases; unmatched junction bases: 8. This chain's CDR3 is CASSPNRGLAQPQHF. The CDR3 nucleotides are TGTGCCAGCAGCCCAAACAGGGGGCTGGCTCAGCCCCAGCATTTT.

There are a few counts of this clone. The CDR3 sequence: CASSGGQGGFNEQFF. The CDR3 DNA sequence: TGTGCCAGCAGCGGGGGACAGGGGGGCTTCAATGAGCAGTTCTTC. The V and J genes are TRBV5-4 and TRBJ2-1; 11 nucleotides agree with TRBD1. V lost 4 bases, J lost 6 bases, and 6 bases stayed unmatched. Germline V gene data show CDR1 as SGHNT and CDR2 as YYREEE (reference sequence). The CDR3 is 15 residues long.

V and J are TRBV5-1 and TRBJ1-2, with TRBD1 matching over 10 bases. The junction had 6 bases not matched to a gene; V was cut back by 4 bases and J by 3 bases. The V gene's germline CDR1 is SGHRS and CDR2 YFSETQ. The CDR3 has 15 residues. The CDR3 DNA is TGCGCCAGCAGCGTGACAGGGGGCGCGGACTATGGCTACACCTTC. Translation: CASSVTGGADYGYTF.

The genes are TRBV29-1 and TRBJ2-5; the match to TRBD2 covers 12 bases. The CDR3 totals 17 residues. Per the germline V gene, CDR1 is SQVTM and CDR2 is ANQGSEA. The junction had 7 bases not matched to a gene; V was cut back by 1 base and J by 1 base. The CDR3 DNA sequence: TGCAGCGTTGAAGGCCTAGCGGGGGGGATGATCCAAGAGACCCAGTACTTC. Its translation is CSVEGLAGGMIQETQYF. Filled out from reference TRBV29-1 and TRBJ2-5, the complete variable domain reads SAVISQKPSRDICQRGTSLTIQCQVDSQVTMMFWYRQQPGQSLTLIATANQGSEATYESGFVIDKFPISRPNLTFSTLTVSNMSPEDSSIYLCSVEGLAGGMIQETQYFGPGTRLLVL.

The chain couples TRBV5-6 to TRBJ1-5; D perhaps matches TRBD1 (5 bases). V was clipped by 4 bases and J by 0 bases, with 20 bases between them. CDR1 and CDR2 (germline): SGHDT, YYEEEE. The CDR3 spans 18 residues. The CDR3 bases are TGTGCCAGCAGCAACATCAGACAGATTAAAAGTAGCAATCAGCCCCAGCATTTT. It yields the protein CASSNIRQIKSSNQPQHF.

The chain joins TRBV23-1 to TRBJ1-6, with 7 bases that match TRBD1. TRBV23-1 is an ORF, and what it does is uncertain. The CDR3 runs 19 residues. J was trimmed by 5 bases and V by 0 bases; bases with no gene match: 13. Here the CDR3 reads CASSQSDRAPRSNNSPLHF. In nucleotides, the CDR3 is TGCGCCAGCAGTCAATCCGACAGGGCCCCCCGCTCAAATAATTCACCCCTCCACTTT.

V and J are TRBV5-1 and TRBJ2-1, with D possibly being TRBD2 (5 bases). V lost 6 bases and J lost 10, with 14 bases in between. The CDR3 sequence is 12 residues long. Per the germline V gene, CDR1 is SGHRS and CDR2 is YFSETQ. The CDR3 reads CASKTDFREQFF. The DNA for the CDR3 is TGCGCCAGCAAGACGGACTTTCGGGAGCAGTTCTTC.

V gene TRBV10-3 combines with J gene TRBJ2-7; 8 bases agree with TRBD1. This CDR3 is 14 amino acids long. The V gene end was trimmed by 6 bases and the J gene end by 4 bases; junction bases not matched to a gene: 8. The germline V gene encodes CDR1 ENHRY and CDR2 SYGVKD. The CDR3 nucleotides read TGTGCCATCAGCCCCCGGCAGGGGGCTTACGAGCAGTACTTC. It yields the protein CAISPRQGAYEQYF.

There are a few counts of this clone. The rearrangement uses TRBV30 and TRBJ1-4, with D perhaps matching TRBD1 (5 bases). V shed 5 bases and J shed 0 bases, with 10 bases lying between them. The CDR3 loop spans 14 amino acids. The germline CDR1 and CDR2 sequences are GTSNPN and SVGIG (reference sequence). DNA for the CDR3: TGTGCCTGGTCGATACAGGCAACTAATGAAAAACTGTTTTTT. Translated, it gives CAWSIQATNEKLFF.

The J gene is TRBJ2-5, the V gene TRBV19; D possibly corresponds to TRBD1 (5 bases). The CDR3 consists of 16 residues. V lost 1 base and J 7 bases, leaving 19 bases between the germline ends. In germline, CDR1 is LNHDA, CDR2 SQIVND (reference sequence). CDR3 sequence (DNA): TGTGCCAGTAGTATAGCGACGACAGCCAATAGCCGGACCCAGTACTTC. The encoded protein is CASSIATTANSRTQYF. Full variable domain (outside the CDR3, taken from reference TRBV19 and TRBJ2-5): DGGITQSPKYLFRKEGQNVTLSCEQNLNHDAMYWYRQDPGQGLRLIYYSQIVNDFQKGDIAEGYSVSREKKESFPLTVTSAQKNPTAFYLCASSIATTANSRTQYFGPGTRLLVL.

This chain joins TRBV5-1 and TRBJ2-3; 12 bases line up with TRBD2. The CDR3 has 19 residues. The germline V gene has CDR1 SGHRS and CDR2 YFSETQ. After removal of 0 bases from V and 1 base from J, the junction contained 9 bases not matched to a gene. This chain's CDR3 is CASSLATLAGGGGTDTQYF. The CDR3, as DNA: TGCGCCAGCAGCTTGGCCACACTAGCGGGGGGCGGTGGCACAGATACGCAGTATTTT.

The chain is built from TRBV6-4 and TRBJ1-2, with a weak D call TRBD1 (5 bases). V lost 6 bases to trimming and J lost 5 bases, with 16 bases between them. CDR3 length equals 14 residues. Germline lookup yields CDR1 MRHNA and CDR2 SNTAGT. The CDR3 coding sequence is TGTGCCAGCAGCCCATCGACAGACAATTATGGCTACACCTTC. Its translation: CASSPSTDNYGYTF.

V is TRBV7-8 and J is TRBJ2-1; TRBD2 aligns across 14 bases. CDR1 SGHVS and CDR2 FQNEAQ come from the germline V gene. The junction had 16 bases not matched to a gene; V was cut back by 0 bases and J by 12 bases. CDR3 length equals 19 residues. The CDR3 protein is CASSLAKTFGLAGGLTQFF. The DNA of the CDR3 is TGTGCCAGCAGCTTAGCGAAGACCTTTGGACTAGCGGGGGGTCTTACGCAGTTCTTC. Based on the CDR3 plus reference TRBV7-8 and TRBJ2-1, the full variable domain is GAGVSQSPRYKVAKRGQDVALRCDPISGHVSLFWYQQALGQGPEFLTYFQNEAQLDKSGLPSDRFFAERPEGSVSTLKIQRTQQEDSAVYLCASSLAKTFGLAGGLTQFFGPGTRLTVL.

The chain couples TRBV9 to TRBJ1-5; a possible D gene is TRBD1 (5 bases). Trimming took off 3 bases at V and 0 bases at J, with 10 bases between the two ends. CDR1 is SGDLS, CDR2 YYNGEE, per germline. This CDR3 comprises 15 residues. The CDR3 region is CASSGDSNSNQPQHF. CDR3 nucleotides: TGTGCCAGCAGCGGCGACAGCAATAGCAATCAGCCCCAGCATTTT. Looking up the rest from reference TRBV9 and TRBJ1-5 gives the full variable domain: DSGVTQTPKHLITATGQRVTLRCSPRSGDLSVYWYQQSLDQGLQFLIQYYNGEERAKGNILERFSAQQFPDLHSELNLSSLELGDSALYFCASSGDSNSNQPQHFGDGTRLSIL.

This CDR3 reads CASTLLGQYNSPLHF. In DNA form, the CDR3 reads TGTGCCAGCACCCTATTAGGACAGTATAATTCACCCCTCCACTTT. The J gene is TRBJ1-6, the V gene TRBV6-6; the D gene is possibly TRBD1 (6 bases). CDR3 size: 15 residues. V dropped 7 bases and J dropped 4 bases, with 14 bases sitting between them. Germline lookup yields CDR1 MNHNY and CDR2 SVGAGI (reference sequence).

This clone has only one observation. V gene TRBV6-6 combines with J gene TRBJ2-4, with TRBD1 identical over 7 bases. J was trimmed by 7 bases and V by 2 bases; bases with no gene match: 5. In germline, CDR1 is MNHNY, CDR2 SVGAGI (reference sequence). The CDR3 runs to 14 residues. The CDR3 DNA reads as TGTGCCAGCAGTTACCGTACAGGGGCGAACATTCAGTACTTC. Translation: CASSYRTGANIQYF.

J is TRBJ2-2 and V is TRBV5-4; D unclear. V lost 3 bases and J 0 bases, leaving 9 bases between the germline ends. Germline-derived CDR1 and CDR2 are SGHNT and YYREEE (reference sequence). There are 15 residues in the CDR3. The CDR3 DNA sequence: TGTGCCAGCAGCTCCGCACAGCCGAACACCGGGGAGCTGTTTTTT. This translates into CASSSAQPNTGELFF.

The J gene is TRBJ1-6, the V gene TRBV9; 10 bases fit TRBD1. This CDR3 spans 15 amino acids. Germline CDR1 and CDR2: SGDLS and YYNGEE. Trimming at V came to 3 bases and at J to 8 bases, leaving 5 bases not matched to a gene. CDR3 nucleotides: TGTGCCAGCAGCGAAAGGGACAGGGGCTATTCACCCCTCCACTTT. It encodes CASSERDRGYSPLHF.

The CDR3 nucleotides are TGTGCCACCAGCAGAGATTCTTCTGGCACAGATACGCAGTATTTT. It codes for CATSRDSSGTDTQYF. V usage is TRBV15 and J usage is TRBJ2-3; D gene ambiguous. The CDR3 has 15 residues. Germline lookup yields CDR1 LNHNV and CDR2 YYDKDF (reference sequence). V dropped 0 bases and J dropped 1 base, with 8 bases sitting between them.

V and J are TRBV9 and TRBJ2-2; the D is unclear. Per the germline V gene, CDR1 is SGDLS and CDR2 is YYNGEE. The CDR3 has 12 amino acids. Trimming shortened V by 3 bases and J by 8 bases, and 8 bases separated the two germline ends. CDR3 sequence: CASSGPVGELFF. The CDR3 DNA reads TGTGCCAGCAGCGGTCCGGTGGGGGAGCTGTTTTTT.

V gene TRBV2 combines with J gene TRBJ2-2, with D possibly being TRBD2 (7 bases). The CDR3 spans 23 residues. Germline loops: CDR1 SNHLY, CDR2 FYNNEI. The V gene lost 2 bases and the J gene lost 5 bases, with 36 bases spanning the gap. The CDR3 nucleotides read TGTGCCAGCAGTGAATCACGGGACGGACTCTTCTCTGTGGGGGGGCCGGGGACCGGGGAGCTGTTTTTT. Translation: CASSESRDGLFSVGGPGTGELFF. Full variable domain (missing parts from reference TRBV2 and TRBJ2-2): EPEVTQTPSHQVTQMGQEVILRCVPISNHLYFYWYRQILGQKVEFLVSFYNNEISEKSEIFDDQFSVERPDGSNFTLKIRSTKLEDSAMYFCASSESRDGLFSVGGPGTGELFFGEGSRLTVL.

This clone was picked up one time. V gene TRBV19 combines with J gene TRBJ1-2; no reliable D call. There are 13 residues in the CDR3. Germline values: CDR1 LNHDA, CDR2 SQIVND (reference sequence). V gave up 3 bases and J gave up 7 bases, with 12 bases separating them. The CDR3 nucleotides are TGTGCCAGTAGTATTCAGGCAGCTGGTGGCTACACCTTC. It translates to CASSIQAAGGYTF.

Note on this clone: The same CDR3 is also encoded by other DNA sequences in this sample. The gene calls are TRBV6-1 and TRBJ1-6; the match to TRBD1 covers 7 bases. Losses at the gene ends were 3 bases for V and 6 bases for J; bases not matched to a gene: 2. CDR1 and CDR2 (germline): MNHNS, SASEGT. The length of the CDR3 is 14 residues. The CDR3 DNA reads TGTGCCAGCAGTGATAGACAGGGTAATTCACCCCTCCACTTT. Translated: CASSDRQGNSPLHF.

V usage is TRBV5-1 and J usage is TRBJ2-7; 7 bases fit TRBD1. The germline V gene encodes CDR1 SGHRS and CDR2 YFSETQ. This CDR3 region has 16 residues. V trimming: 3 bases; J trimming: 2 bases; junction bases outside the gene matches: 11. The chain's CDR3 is CASSSATGTQTYEQYF. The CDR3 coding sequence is TGCGCCAGCAGCTCAGCGACAGGGACCCAAACCTACGAGCAGTACTTC. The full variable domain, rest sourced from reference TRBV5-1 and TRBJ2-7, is KAGVTQTPRYLIKTRGQQVTLSCSPISGHRSVSWYQQTPGQGLQFLFEYFSETQRNKGNFPGRFSGRQFSNSRSEMNVSTLELGDSALYLCASSSATGTQTYEQYFGPGTRLTVT.

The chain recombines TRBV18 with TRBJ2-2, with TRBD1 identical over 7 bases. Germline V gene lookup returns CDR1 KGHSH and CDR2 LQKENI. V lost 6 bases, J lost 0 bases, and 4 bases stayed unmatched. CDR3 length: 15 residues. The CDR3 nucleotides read TGTGCCAGCTCCGTGGGACAGTCGAACACCGGGGAGCTGTTTTTT. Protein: CASSVGQSNTGELFF. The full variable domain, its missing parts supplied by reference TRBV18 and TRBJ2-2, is NAGVMQNPRHLVRRRGQEARLRCSPMKGHSHVYWYRQLPEEGLKFMVYLQKENIIDESGMPKERFSAEFPKEGPSILRIQQVVRGDSAAYFCASSVGQSNTGELFFGEGSRLTVL.